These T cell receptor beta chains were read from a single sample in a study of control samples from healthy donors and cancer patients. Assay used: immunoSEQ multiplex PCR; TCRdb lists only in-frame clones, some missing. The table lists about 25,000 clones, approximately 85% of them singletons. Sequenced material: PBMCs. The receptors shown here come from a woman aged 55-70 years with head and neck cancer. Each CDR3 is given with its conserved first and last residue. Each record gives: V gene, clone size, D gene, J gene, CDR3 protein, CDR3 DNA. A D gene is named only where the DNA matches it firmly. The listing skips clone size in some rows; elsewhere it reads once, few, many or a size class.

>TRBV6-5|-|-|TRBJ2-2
CASSPSRDGELFF
TGTGCCAGCAGTCCTTCACGGGACGGGGAGCTGTTTTTT
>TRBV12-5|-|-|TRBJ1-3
CASGPGDRNTIYF
TGTGCTAGTGGGCCAGGAGATAGAAACACCATATATTTT
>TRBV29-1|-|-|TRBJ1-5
CSVVTEDTNQPQHF
TGCAGCGTTGTAACCGAGGACACGAATCAGCCCCAGCATTTT
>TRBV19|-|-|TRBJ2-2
CASSRRDTMTSNTGELFF
TGTGCCAGTAGTAGACGGGACACCATGACTTCTAACACCGGGGAGCTGTTTTTT
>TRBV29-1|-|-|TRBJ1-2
CSVVLGPLGYTF
TGCAGCGTTGTCTTGGGGCCCCTGGGCTACACCTTC
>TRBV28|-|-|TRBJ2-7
CASTALYEQYF
TGTGCCAGCACCGCTCTCTACGAGCAGTACTTC
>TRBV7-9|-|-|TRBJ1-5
CASSLGEFQPQHF
TGTGCCAGCAGCCTAGGGGAATTCCAGCCCCAGCATTTT
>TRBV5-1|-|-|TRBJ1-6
CASSFDMVGNNSPLHF
TGCGCCAGCAGCTTCGACATGGTGGGGAATAATTCACCCCTCCACTTT
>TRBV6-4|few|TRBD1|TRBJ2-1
CASRGQGANEQFF
TGTGCCAGCCGCGGACAGGGGGCTAATGAGCAGTTCTTC
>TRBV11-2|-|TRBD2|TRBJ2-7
CASSSGTSGLYEQYF
TGTGCCAGCAGCTCCGGGACTAGCGGGCTCTACGAGCAGTACTTC
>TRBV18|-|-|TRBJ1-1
CASSPSPGNTEAFF
TGTGCCAGCTCACCGTCTCCAGGGAACACTGAAGCTTTCTTT
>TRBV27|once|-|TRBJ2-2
CASSPPPGRTEYTGELFF
TGTGCCAGCAGTCCCCCCCCGGGCAGGACAGAGTACACCGGGGAGCTGTTTTTT
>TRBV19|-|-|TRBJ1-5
CASEDGPYSNQPQHF
TGTGCCAGTGAAGACGGCCCTTATAGCAATCAGCCCCAGCATTTT
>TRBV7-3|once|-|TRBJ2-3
CASSLTLGGTDTQYF
TGTGCCAGCAGCTTAACCTTGGGGGGCACAGATACGCAGTATTTT
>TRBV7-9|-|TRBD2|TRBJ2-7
CASSLGLAGPYEQYF
TGTGCCAGCAGCTTAGGGCTAGCGGGACCCTACGAGCAGTACTTC
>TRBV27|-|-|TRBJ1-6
CASSSQGGYNSPLHF
TGTGCCAGCAGTTCCCAGGGAGGCTATAATTCACCCCTCCACTTT
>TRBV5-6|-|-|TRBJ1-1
CASSLWVRNTEAFF
TGTGCCAGCAGCTTGTGGGTGAGGAACACTGAAGCTTTCTTT
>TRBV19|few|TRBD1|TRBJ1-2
CASSRTGGGYTF
TGTGCCAGTAGCCGGACAGGGGGCGGCTACACCTTC
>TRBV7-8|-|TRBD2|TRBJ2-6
CASSPRRSGRSGANVLTF
TGTGCCAGCAGCCCCAGGCGCAGCGGGAGGTCCGGGGCCAACGTCCTGACTTTC
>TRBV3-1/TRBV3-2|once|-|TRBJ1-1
CASSPQGRSNTEAFF
TGTGCCAGCAGCCCTCAGGGCAGATCGAACACTGAAGCTTTCTTT
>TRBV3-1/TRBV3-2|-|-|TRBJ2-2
CASSQGQVFTNTGELFF
TGTGCCAGCAGCCAAGGACAGGTATTTACGAACACCGGGGAGCTGTTTTTT
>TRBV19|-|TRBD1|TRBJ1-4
CASSSGQSNEKLFF
TGTGCCAGTAGCTCGGGACAGTCTAATGAAAAACTGTTTTTT
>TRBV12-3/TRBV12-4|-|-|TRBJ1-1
CASRLGDTEAFF
TGTGCCAGCCGGTTAGGAGATACTGAAGCTTTCTTT
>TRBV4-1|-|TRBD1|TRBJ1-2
CASNQEGAGYTF
TGCGCCAGCAACCAAGAGGGGGCGGGCTACACCTTC
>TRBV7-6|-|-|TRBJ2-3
CASSLGGFGDTQYF
TGTGCCAGCAGCTTAGGCGGGTTCGGTGATACGCAGTATTTT
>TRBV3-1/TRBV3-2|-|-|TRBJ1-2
CASLDSSNYGYTF
TGTGCCAGCCTTGACAGCTCTAACTATGGCTACACCTTC
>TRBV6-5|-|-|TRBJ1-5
CASSYAGTNQPQHF
TGTGCCAGCAGTTATGCCGGGACTAATCAGCCCCAGCATTTT
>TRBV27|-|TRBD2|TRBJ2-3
CASSPWTRGSTDTQYF
TGTGCCAGCAGCCCTTGGACTAGAGGAAGCACAGATACGCAGTATTTT
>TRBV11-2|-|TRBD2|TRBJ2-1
CASSTERLAGNEQFF
TGTGCCAGCAGCACAGAAAGACTAGCGGGGAATGAGCAGTTCTTC
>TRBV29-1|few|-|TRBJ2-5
CSGIYSKETQYF
TGCAGCGGGATTTATAGTAAAGAGACCCAGTACTTC
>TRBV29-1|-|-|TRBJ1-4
CSVVHGAGEKLFF
TGCAGCGTTGTTCACGGGGCGGGGGAAAAACTGTTTTTT
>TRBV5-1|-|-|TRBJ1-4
CASRTDPATNEKLFF
TGCGCCAGCAGGACGGACCCCGCAACTAATGAAAAACTGTTTTTT
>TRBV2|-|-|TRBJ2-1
CASPFSRDPQAYNEQFF
TGTGCCAGCCCTTTTAGCCGGGACCCCCAGGCCTACAATGAGCAGTTCTTC
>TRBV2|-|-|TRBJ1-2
CASRGQDYGYTF
TGTGCCAGCAGGGGGCAAGATTATGGCTACACCTTC
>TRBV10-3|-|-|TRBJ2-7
CAISSGGDTYEQYF
TGTGCCATCAGTTCGGGTGGTGACACCTACGAGCAGTACTTC